What follows is one T cell receptor beta chain and its context. Its antigen is not identified. There are 15 residues in the CDR3. Germline CDR1 reads MNHEY; CDR2 reads SVGEGT. V lost 6 bases to trimming and J lost 4 bases, with 18 bases between them. This entry comes from a study of T cells after yellow fever vaccination. Overall study results and limits: Most clones from primary vaccination were detected again post-booster (approximately 96% CD4, about 85% CD8). FACS-sorted repertoires might harbor abundant contaminating clonotypes from the bulk population.

TCRdb used MiXCR to reprocess the 5' RACE reads, holding one entry per CDR3 protein. The data contain some 150,000 distinct CDR3 sequences, approximately 10% of them singletons. The chain employs TRBV6-2 or TRBV6-3 and TRBJ1-1; the D gene is possibly TRBD1 (5 bases). The clonotype was recovered from a man aged 18 to 29 who received the YFV17D yellow fever vaccine. Here the sequenced sample was CD8+ T cells sorted from PBMCs, taken 15 days after the yellow fever booster vaccination. The CDR3 is CASSPRGDSFTEAFF. In nucleotides, the CDR3 is TGTGCCAGCAGCCCCCGGGGGGATTCATTCACTGAAGCTTTCTTT.